This is a list of T cell receptor beta chains from one sample in a study of early T cells in non-severe SARS-CoV-2 infection. TCRdb processed the 5' RACE reads anew with MiXCR; each CDR3 protein has one entry. This sample has about 94,000 distinct CDR3 sequences, with under 15% found just once. The sequenced sample consisted of whole blood. The origin of the receptors is an adult who was a healthcare worker with PCR-confirmed SARS-CoV-2 infection or an uninfected control (not recorded which). CDR3s include the opening cysteine and the closing phenylalanine or tryptophan. A D gene is named only where the DNA matches it firmly. Only part of the rows carry a size: once, few, many, or a class if the clone is expanded.

>many|TRBJ2-1|.|TRBV28
TGTGCCAGCCGATCCACCTACAATGAGCAGTTCTTC
CASRSTYNEQFF
>many|TRBJ2-1|.|TRBV10-3
TGTGCCATCAGTGGGGTGGGGGTGAGTGAGCAGTTCTTC
CAISGVGVSEQFF
>many|TRBJ2-3|TRBD2|TRBV14
TGTGCCAGCAGCCAGCGGGGGGGACCCACAGATACGCAGTATTTT
CASSQRGGPTDTQYF
>few|TRBJ2-1|.|TRBV20-1
TGCAGTGCTAGACGTGGACAACTAGGAAATGAGCAGTTCTTC
CSARRGQLGNEQFF
>many|TRBJ2-4|.|TRBV2
TGTGCCAGCAGATCTATCTGGGAGATCATTCAGTACTTC
CASRSIWEIIQYF
>few|TRBJ2-2|.|TRBV5-1
TGCGCCAGCAGCTCCCGGGCGGGCACTAACACCGGGGAGCTGTTTTTT
CASSSRAGTNTGELFF
>many|TRBJ1-5|.|TRBV12-3/TRBV12-4
TGTGCCAGCAGTTTTGTACAGAACAATCAGCCCCAGCATTTT
CASSFVQNNQPQHF
>.|TRBJ1-1|.|TRBV5-4
TGTGCCAGCAGCTTGGCCCACGGGAGTAAAGCTTTCTTT
CASSLAHGSKAFF
>many|TRBJ2-2|.|TRBV12-3/TRBV12-4
TGTGCCAGCAGACACAGGGTAACCGGGGAGCTGTTTTTT
CASRHRVTGELFF
>many|TRBJ2-7|.|TRBV10-2
TGCGCCAGCAGTTTTCTCACCTACGAGCAGTACTTC
CASSFLTYEQYF
>.|TRBJ2-5|.|TRBV29-1
TGCAGCGTTGAAGAAATGGAGACCCAGTACTTC
CSVEEMETQYF
>many|TRBJ2-1|TRBD2|TRBV11-1
TGTGCCAGCAGCTCATGGACTAGCGGAATGGATGAGCAGTTCTTC
CASSSWTSGMDEQFF
>.|TRBJ2-7|.|TRBV28
TGTGCCAGCAGTTTCAACAGGGCGGGGTCCTACGAGCAGTACTTC
CASSFNRAGSYEQYF
>few|TRBJ1-6|TRBD1|TRBV2
TGTGCCAGCACGACAGGACAGGCGAAGTCACCCCTCCACTTT
CASTTGQAKSPLHF
>many|TRBJ1-5|.|TRBV2
TGTGCCAGCGAAACAGGGTTCTCGGGCAATCAGCCCCAGCATTTT
CASETGFSGNQPQHF
>.|TRBJ1-1|.|TRBV28
TGTACCAGCAGCTGGGGGGGCAGGCTTGGAGCTTTCTTT
CTSSWGGRLGAFF
>many|TRBJ2-7|.|TRBV14
TGTGCCAGCAGCTCATACAGGGAGGCCGAGCAGTACTTC
CASSSYREAEQYF
>many|TRBJ2-5|TRBD2|TRBV7-9
TGTGCCAGCAGCTCCGGACTAGCGGGGGGACAATCCCAAGAGACCCAGTACTTC
CASSSGLAGGQSQETQYF
>many|TRBJ2-5|.|TRBV6-5
TGTGCCAGCAGCACTGGGGGGGCCTGGGAGACCCAGTACTTC
CASSTGGAWETQYF
>.|TRBJ2-6|TRBD2|TRBV5-4
TGTGCCAGCAGCACGGGACTAGCGGGGACCCAGAACGTCCTGACTTTC
CASSTGLAGTQNVLTF
>few|TRBJ1-2|.|TRBV4-1
TGCGCCAGCAGCCAAGGCGAGTCGGGTATCGGCTACACCTTC
CASSQGESGIGYTF
>many|TRBJ2-3|.|TRBV2
TGTGCCAGCAGCAACGGAGATACGCAGTATTTT
CASSNGDTQYF
>.|TRBJ2-5|TRBD2|TRBV5-6
TGTGCCAGCAGCACGACTAGCGGAGAGACCCAGTACTTC
CASSTTSGETQYF
>many|TRBJ1-5|.|TRBV27
TGTGCCAGCAGTTTATCGTGGGGGGGGAGATATAGCAATCAGCCCCAGCATTTT
CASSLSWGGRYSNQPQHF
>.|TRBJ2-2|.|TRBV7-9
TGTGCCAGCAGCTCCACAGATAACACCGGGGAGCTGTTTTTT
CASSSTDNTGELFF
>.|TRBJ1-2|TRBD1|TRBV7-8
TGTGCCAGCAGCCCCGACAGGGGCCGGGGCTACACCTTC
CASSPDRGRGYTF
>many|TRBJ2-6|.|TRBV9
TGTGCCAGCAGCGTAGCGGGGAACTCTGGGGCCAACGTCCTGACTTTC
CASSVAGNSGANVLTF
>.|TRBJ2-1|TRBD2|TRBV28
TGTGCCAGCAGTCCGTTACTAGCGGGGGGGCTTGGTGAGCAGTTCTTC
CASSPLLAGGLGEQFF
>.|TRBJ2-7|.|TRBV20-1
TGCAGTGCTAGGCAGGGATCGGGTTCCTACGAGCAGTACTTC
CSARQGSGSYEQYF
>.|TRBJ2-7|.|TRBV6-2/TRBV6-3
TGTGCCTCCTGGACGGATTCCTACGAGCAGTACTTC
CASWTDSYEQYF
>.|TRBJ2-7|.|TRBV29-1
TGCAGCGTTGAAGCCAGGGACTACGAGCAGTACTTC
CSVEARDYEQYF
>many|TRBJ2-3|TRBD2|TRBV18
TGTGCCAGCTCACCATCTACCGGGACTAGCGGGGAGATGACAGATACGCAGTATTTT
CASSPSTGTSGEMTDTQYF
>many|TRBJ2-3|.|TRBV7-9
TGTGCCAGCAGCAGCAAGGGGGCAGATACGCAGTATTTT
CASSSKGADTQYF
>many|TRBJ2-7|TRBD2|TRBV5-6
TGTGCCAGCAGCAGAATAGCGGGAGAGCAGTACTTC
CASSRIAGEQYF
>few|TRBJ2-2|.|TRBV11-1
TGTGCCAGCAGCTTATGGCACCAAAGCGAGCTGTTTTTT
CASSLWHQSELFF
>many|TRBJ2-3|TRBD2|TRBV4-2
TGTGCCAGCAGCCAAGCCCAGGGACTAGCTGTGACAGATACGCAGTATTTT
CASSQAQGLAVTDTQYF
>.|TRBJ1-5|.|TRBV20-1
TGCAGTGCTACTATGACGGCATATAGCAATCAGCCCCAGCATTTT
CSATMTAYSNQPQHF
>.|TRBJ1-2|.|TRBV10-2
TGCGCCAGCATGGGACTGAACTATGGCTACACCTTC
CASMGLNYGYTF
>many|TRBJ1-2|TRBD1|TRBV5-6
TGTGCCAGCAGCGTAGGACAGGGGCCGTCAGGCTACACCTTC
CASSVGQGPSGYTF
>few|TRBJ2-3|TRBD1|TRBV15
TGTGCCACCAGAGGTAGTGGGACAGACTACACAGATACGCAGTATTTT
CATRGSGTDYTDTQYF
>few|TRBJ2-1|.|TRBV6-2/TRBV6-3
TGTGCCAGCGGACAGTACAATGAGCAGTTCTTC
CASGQYNEQFF
>few|TRBJ2-3|TRBD1|TRBV7-8
TGTGCCAGCAGCCCGAGGACAGGGGAGGCTACTAGCACAGATACGCAGTATTTT
CASSPRTGEATSTDTQYF
>many|TRBJ1-2|TRBD1|TRBV6-4
TGTGCCAGCAGTGAAGGGGGCGGTAGCTATGGCTACACCTTC
CASSEGGGSYGYTF
>many|TRBJ2-2|TRBD2|TRBV11-2
TGTGCCAGCAGCCGCCAGACTAGCGGCAACACCGGGGAGCTGTTTTTT
CASSRQTSGNTGELFF
>few|TRBJ2-7|TRBD2|TRBV5-4
TGTGCCAGCAGCCCAAGTAGCGGGGCCCCCTACGAGCAGTACTTC
CASSPSSGAPYEQYF
>.|TRBJ2-7|.|TRBV12-3/TRBV12-4
TGTGCCAGCAGTTTAGGGCCACAAACGAACTACGAGCAGTACTTC
CASSLGPQTNYEQYF
>few|TRBJ1-1|TRBD1|TRBV5-1
TGCGCCAGCAGCTTGGCCGTGGGGACAGGGGGTGTTGCTTTCTTT
CASSLAVGTGGVAFF
>many|TRBJ1-5|.|TRBV28
TGTGCCAGCACCCGCGGGGGGGCAAGGAGCAATCAGCCCCAGCATTTT
CASTRGGARSNQPQHF
>.|TRBJ2-3|.|TRBV20-1
TGCAGTGCTAGGGCCTTCCGTGGTACCCGAGATACGCAGTATTTT
CSARAFRGTRDTQYF